The 14 T cell receptor beta chains reported below all come from one sample, sequenced in a study of cytomegalovirus exposure and HLA in healthy donors. Profiled with immunoSEQ multiplex PCR; TCRdb holds only in-frame clones, not every one. The table includes approximately 300,000 clones, about nine tenths detected once. Specimen: PBMCs. The receptors originated from a woman between 18 and 29 years old in good health and CMV-seronegative.

This clone has only one observation. The V and J genes are TRBV2 and TRBJ1-5, with no clear D. V was shortened by 3 bases and J by 0 bases, with 9 bases between the two germline ends. This CDR3 is built from 15 residues. From germline, CDR1 is SNHLY and CDR2 FYNNEI. The CDR3 reads CASSEGSNSNQPQHF. In DNA form, the CDR3 reads TGTGCCAGCAGTGAGGGCAGCAATAGCAATCAGCCCCAGCATTTT.

V gene TRBV18 combines with J gene TRBJ2-7, with TRBD1 matching 7 bases. The germline V gene encodes CDR1 KGHSH and CDR2 LQKENI. The V gene end was trimmed by 5 bases and the J gene end by 1 base; junction bases not matched to a gene: 5. The CDR3 has 14 amino acids. As DNA, the CDR3 is TGTGCCAGCTCAACGACACAGGGGTCCTACGAGCAGTACTTC. It codes for CASSTTQGSYEQYF.

The V call is TRBV6-5, the J call TRBJ1-1, with D perhaps TRBD1 (5 bases). This CDR3 comprises 16 residues. The germline V gene encodes CDR1 MNHEY and CDR2 SVGAGI. The ends were cut back, 0 bases at V and 0 bases at J, with 11 bases in the middle. CDR3 sequence (DNA): TGTGCCAGCAGTTACTCGGGGCAGGGAATGAACACTGAAGCTTTCTTT. Translation: CASSYSGQGMNTEAFF.

This clone has just one count. This chain uses TRBV4-3 with TRBJ1-2; TRBD1 might be the D (6 bases). Germline CDR1 and CDR2: LGHNA and YSLEER. The CDR3 is 17 residues long. V lost 3 bases and J 3 bases, leaving 20 bases between the germline ends. CDR3 in amino acids: CASSQGAPTGSYYGYTF. In nucleotides, the CDR3 is TGCGCCAGCAGCCAGGGGGCCCCCACAGGGTCCTACTATGGCTACACCTTC.

A note on this clone: One end of the junction fails to match germline, which may point to a read error. The chain couples TRBV20-1 to TRBJ2-1; 11 nucleotides align to TRBD2. Germline-derived CDR1 and CDR2 are DFQATT and SNEGSKA (reference sequence). The CDR3 loop spans 11 amino acids. For the CDR3, the DNA is TGCAGTGCTCAATTTAGCGGGAGGGGTGTCTTC. This sequence encodes CSAQFSGRGVF.

With respect to this clone: The same CDR3 arises from other DNA sequences in this sample as well. The rearrangement joins TRBV7-2 to TRBJ2-7; D ambiguous. Per germline, CDR1 SGHTA and CDR2 FQGNSA. Trimming removed 3 bases at V and 2 bases at J, with 8 bases between. CDR3 size: 13 residues. The CDR3 coding sequence is TGTGCCAGCAGCTTCGGCGGAACCTACGAGCAGTACTTC. This codes for CASSFGGTYEQYF.

This clone has just one count. The rearrangement links TRBV5-4 to TRBJ1-3; 11 positions match TRBD1. The CDR3 spans 17 residues. Germline trimming cut 2 bases from V and 2 bases from J; bases unmatched to any gene: 6. Germline V gene lookup returns CDR1 SGHNT and CDR2 YYREEE (reference sequence). For the CDR3, the DNA is TGTGCCAGCAGCTTAAAAGGACAGGGGGCGGCTGGAAACACCATATATTTT. It is translated as CASSLKGQGAAGNTIYF.

J is TRBJ1-2 and V is TRBV4-1, with D possibly being TRBD1 (6 bases). The V end lost 1 base, the J end lost 5 bases, and 14 bases lay between the germline ends. CDR1 is MGHRA and CDR2 is YSYEKL in the germline V gene. This CDR3 has 15 amino acids. CDR3 amino acids: CASSQVSGQRYGYTF. The CDR3 DNA is TGCGCCAGCAGCCAAGTTTCTGGACAGCGATATGGCTACACCTTC.

The rearrangement uses TRBV19 and TRBJ2-1; 13 nucleotides match TRBD2. Per germline, CDR1 LNHDA and CDR2 SQIVND (reference sequence). This CDR3 is built from 18 residues. J gave up 2 bases and V 4 bases, and 8 bases lay outside the gene matches. CDR3 sequence: CASSSGTSGTDPYNEQFF. The CDR3 bases are TGTGCCAGTAGTAGTGGGACTAGCGGGACGGACCCCTACAATGAGCAGTTCTTC.

This clone was detected only a few times. The same CDR3 arises from other DNA sequences in this sample as well. The chain recombines TRBV4-3 with TRBJ2-7; 9 bases map to TRBD2. This CDR3 spans 14 amino acids. CDR1 is LGHNA, CDR2 YSLEER, per germline. J gave up 2 bases and V 2 bases, and 1 base lay outside the gene matches. CDR3 in DNA: TGCGCCAGCAGCCAATCTAGCGGGACCTACGAGCAGTACTTC. Its protein product is CASSQSSGTYEQYF.

This clone was detected only once. The chain has TRBV28 and TRBJ2-7, with D possibly TRBD1 on 6 matching bases. The CDR3 length is 15 residues. The germline V gene has CDR1 MDHEN and CDR2 SYDVKM. V was pared by 6 bases and J by 0 bases, with 15 bases between. The CDR3 sequence is CASSRTGHFSYEQYF. In DNA, the CDR3 is TGTGCCAGCAGCCGCACAGGGCATTTCTCCTACGAGCAGTACTTC.

This clone was recorded a few times. This chain connects TRBV27 to TRBJ1-2; TRBD1 matches at 8 bases. This CDR3 is 12 amino acids long. The V gene's germline CDR1 is MNHEY and CDR2 SMNVEV (reference sequence). Trimming removed 5 bases from V and 12 bases from J; junction bases left unmatched: 8. The CDR3 sequence is CASSGAGTGNTF. CDR3 coding DNA: TGTGCCAGCAGTGGCGCCGGGACAGGTAACACCTTC.

The gene calls are TRBV9 and TRBJ2-7; weak D call: TRBD2 (5 bases). This CDR3 is built from 13 residues. Deletions cut 0 bases from V and 5 bases from J, with 9 bases between. Germline V gene lookup returns CDR1 SGDLS and CDR2 YYNGEE. The CDR3 region has the DNA TGTGCCAGCAGCGTAGGTGGGCGGGACGAGCAGTACTTC. Protein product: CASSVGGRDEQYF.

The chain recombines TRBV7-7 with TRBJ2-7; possibly TRBD2 for D (6 bases). V lost 1 base to trimming and J lost 3 bases, with 7 bases between them. The CDR3 contains 13 residues. CDR1 SSHAT and CDR2 FNYEAQ come from the germline V gene (reference sequence). The CDR3 loop is CASSLDGSYEQYF. The CDR3, as DNA: TGTGCCAGCAGCTTAGACGGGAGCTACGAGCAGTACTTC. Full variable domain (remainder filled in from reference TRBV7-7 and TRBJ2-7): GAGVSQSPRYKVTKRGQDVTLRCDPISSHATLYWYQQALGQGPEFLTYFNYEAQPDKSGLPSDRFSAERPEGSISTLTIQRTEQRDSAMYRCASSLDGSYEQYFGPGTRLTVT.